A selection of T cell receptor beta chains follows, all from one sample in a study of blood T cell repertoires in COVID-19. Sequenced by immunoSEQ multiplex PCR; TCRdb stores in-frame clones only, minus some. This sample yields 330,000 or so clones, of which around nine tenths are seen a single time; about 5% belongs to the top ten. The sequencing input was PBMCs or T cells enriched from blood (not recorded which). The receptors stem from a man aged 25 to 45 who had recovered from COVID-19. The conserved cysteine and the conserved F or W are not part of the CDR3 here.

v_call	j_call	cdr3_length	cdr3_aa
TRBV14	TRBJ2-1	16	ASSQSLTWDRPYNEQF
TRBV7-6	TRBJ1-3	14	ASSSSTGSHGNTIY
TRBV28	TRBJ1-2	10	ASLTTGSGYT
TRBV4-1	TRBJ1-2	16	ASSQVLGQMIPYYGYT
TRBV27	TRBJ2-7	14	ASSPPEGLANWEQY
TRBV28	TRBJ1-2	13	ASGRLSGTNYGYT
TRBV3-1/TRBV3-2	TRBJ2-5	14	ASSQDLWTSRETQY
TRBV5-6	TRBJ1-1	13	ASSLPGQMNTEAF
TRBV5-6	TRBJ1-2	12	ASSLVGTNYGYT
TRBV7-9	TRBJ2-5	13	ASSLGRTDQETQY
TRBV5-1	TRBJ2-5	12	ASSLISGEGTQY
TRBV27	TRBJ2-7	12	ASIGTAHSYEQY
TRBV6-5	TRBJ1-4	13	ASSRTGTLGEKLF
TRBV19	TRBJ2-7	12	ASSIGDSSYEQY
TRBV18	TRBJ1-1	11	ASSPRSSPEAF
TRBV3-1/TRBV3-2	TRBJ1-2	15	ASSQERRGGTGDGYT
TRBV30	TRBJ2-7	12	AWREYTASYEQY